This T cell receptor (beta chain) was recorded in a study of response to subunit inactivated influenza vaccine. CDR1 is DFQATT and CDR2 is SNEGSKA in the germline V gene (reference sequence). The V and J ends lost 0 bases and 0 bases respectively, with 5 bases between them. This CDR3 has 13 residues. This clonotype was seen many times. Its antigen is as yet unknown. MiXCR, run by TCRdb on the RT-PCR reads, gives a single entry per CDR3 protein. The sample shows hundreds of thousands of distinct CDR3 sequences, less than 10% of them seen only once. Study conclusions and caveats: T cells newly recruited by each seasonal influenza vaccination are few, the authors suggested.

The sequence was collected from a man in his fifties or sixties who received an inactivated influenza vaccine. The chain carries TRBV20-1 and TRBJ1-1; D remains unclear. The starting material was PBMCs from blood, obtained 23 to 25 months after vaccination. Here the CDR3 reads CSARDPVNTEAFF. The DNA of the CDR3 is TGCAGTGCTAGAGATCCGGTGAACACTGAAGCTTTCTTT.